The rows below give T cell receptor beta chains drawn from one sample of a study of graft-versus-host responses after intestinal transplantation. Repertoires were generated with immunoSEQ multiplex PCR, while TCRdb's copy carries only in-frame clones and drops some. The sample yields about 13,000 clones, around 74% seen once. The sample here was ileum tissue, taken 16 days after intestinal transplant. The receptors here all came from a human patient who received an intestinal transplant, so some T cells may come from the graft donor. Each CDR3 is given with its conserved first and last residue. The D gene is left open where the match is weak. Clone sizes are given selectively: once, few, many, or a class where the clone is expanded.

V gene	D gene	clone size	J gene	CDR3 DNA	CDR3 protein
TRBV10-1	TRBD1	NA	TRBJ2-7	TGCGCCAGCAGTCCTTCGGACAGGTACTACGAGCAGTACTTC	CASSPSDRYYEQYF
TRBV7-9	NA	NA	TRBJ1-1	TGTGCCAGCAGTCCACAGGGCTACACTGAAGCTTTCTTT	CASSPQGYTEAFF
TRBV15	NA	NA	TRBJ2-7	TGTGCCACCAGCAGAGATCGAGGCAGTAACTACGAGCAGTACTTC	CATSRDRGSNYEQYF
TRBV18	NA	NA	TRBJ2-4	TGTGCCAGCTCACCAATGGGGCATGGAAACATTCAGTACTTC	CASSPMGHGNIQYF
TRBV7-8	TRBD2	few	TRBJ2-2	TGTGCCAGCAGCTCGGGACTAGTAGGGGCCGGGGAGCTGTTTTTT	CASSSGLVGAGELFF
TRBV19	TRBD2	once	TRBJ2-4	TGTGCCAGTAGTATACCCGGGACTAGCGGAAACATTCAGTACTTC	CASSIPGTSGNIQYF
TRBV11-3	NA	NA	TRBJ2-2	TGTGCCAGCAGCTTAGACAGGGGGAACACCGGGGAGCTGTTTTTT	CASSLDRGNTGELFF
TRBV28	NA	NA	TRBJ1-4	TGTGCCAGCCAAATAACTGCAACTAATGAAAAACTGTTTTTT	CASQITATNEKLFF
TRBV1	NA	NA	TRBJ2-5	TGCACCAGCAGCCAAGCTAAGGGACTAGCGGGAGGGGAGACCCAGTACTTC	CTSSQAKGLAGGETQYF
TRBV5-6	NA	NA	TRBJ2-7	TGTGCCAGCAACCCGGTACCGAGCTCCTACGAGCAGTACTTC	CASNPVPSSYEQYF
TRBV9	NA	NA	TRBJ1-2	TGTGCCAGCAGCGGCGGCGGATTCGGAGATGTTGACTATGGCTACACCTTC	CASSGGGFGDVDYGYTF
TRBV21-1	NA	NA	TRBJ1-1	TGTGCCAGCAGCTGCCGGGACAGACGGGCTTGTGGAACTGAAGCTTTCTTT	CASSCRDRRACGTEAFF
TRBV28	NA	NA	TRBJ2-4	TGTGCCAGCAGTTACGGGTACATTCAGTACTTC	CASSYGYIQYF
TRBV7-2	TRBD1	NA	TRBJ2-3	TGTGCCAGCAGCTACCGGGACAGGGGGCTTCCACGGCAGTATTTT	CASSYRDRGLPRQYF
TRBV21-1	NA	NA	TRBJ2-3	TGTGCCAGCAGCCCTAGCGGGGGGGCCCCAGATACGCAGTATTTT	CASSPSGGAPDTQYF
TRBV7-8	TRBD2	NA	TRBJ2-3	TGTGCCAGCAGCGTAAGCCCCGGGACCTGGGAGGGTTCAGATACGCAGTATTTT	CASSVSPGTWEGSDTQYF
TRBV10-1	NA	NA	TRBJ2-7	TGCGCCATGGAGGGCGAGCAGTACTTC	CAMEGEQYF
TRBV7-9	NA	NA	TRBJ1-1	TGTGCCAGCAGCCAATACGCCCTTCGGAGGTCTGGAAAAGCTTTCTTT	CASSQYALRRSGKAFF
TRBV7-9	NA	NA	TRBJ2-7	TGTGCCAGCAGCTTAGCTGGGGCCCTCCCCTACGAGCAGTACTTC	CASSLAGALPYEQYF
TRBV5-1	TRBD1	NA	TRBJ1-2	TGCGCCAGCAGCTTATTTCAGGGGGCGTCCAATGGCTACACCTTC	CASSLFQGASNGYTF
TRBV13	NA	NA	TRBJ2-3	TGTGCCAGCAGCTTAGGGACCGGCAGGGCCACTGATACGCAGTATTTT	CASSLGTGRATDTQYF
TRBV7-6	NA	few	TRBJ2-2	TGTGCCAGCAGCTTCTCCCCCTACGGGGCGAACACCGGGGAGCTGTTTTTT	CASSFSPYGANTGELFF
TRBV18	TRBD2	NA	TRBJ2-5	TGTGCCAGCTCACCGGCTAGTGGGCGGGGGGGCTTGGAGACCCAGTACTTC	CASSPASGRGGLETQYF
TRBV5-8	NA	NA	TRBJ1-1	TGTGCCAGCAGCTTGGTGCCTGGGAGCACTGAAGCTTTCTTT	CASSLVPGSTEAFF
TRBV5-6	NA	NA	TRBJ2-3	TGTGCCAGCAGCTGGGGGCCAGCGGGGAGAACAGATACGCAGTATTTT	CASSWGPAGRTDTQYF
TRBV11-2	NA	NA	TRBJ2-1	TGTGCCAGCAGCTTAGTTAGCGGTATATACAATGAGCAGTTCTTC	CASSLVSGIYNEQFF
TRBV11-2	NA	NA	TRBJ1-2	TGTGCCAGCAGCCGAAACCTACAGGAGCGCTATGGCTACACCTTC	CASSRNLQERYGYTF
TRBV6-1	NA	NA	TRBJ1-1	TGTGCCAGCAGCCTAGTACTGAACACTGAAGCTTTCTTT	CASSLVLNTEAFF
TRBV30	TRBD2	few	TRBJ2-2	TGTGCCTGCCTAACTAGCGCGAACACCGGGGAGCTGTTTTTT	CACLTSANTGELFF
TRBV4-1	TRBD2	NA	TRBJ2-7	TGCGCCAGCAGCCAATTTAGCGGGAGTGTCTACGAGCAGTACTTC	CASSQFSGSVYEQYF
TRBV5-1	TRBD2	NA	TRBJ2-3	TGCGCCAGCAGCTTGGCGGGGGGAGGCACAGATACGCAGTATTTT	CASSLAGGGTDTQYF
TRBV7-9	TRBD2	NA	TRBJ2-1	TGTGCCAGCAGCTTAGATTTGAGGGCGGGGGGACAATACAATGAGCAGTTCTTC	CASSLDLRAGGQYNEQFF
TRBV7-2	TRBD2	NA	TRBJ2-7	TGTGCCAGCAGTCAATTCGGGGGGTTTCGCGAGCAGTACTTC	CASSQFGGFREQYF
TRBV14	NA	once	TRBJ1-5	TGTGCCAGCAGCCAAGGGCGGGGACCCCAGCATTTT	CASSQGRGPQHF
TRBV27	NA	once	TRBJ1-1	TGTGCCAGCAGTTTCCAGGGAAGTCACACTGAAGCTTTCTTT	CASSFQGSHTEAFF
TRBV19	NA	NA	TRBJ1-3	TGTGCCAGTAGTATGGGGGGTCATACCGGGACGACTGGAAACACCATATATTTT	CASSMGGHTGTTGNTIYF
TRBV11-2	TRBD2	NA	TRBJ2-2	TGTGCCAGCAGCCCTAGCGGCGGGCCGCGGGAGCTGTTTTTT	CASSPSGGPRELFF
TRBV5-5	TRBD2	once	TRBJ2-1	TGTGCCAGCAGTCGGAGGGGGGGCGGGAGGTTCCGAAATGAGCAGTTCTTC	CASSRRGGGRFRNEQFF
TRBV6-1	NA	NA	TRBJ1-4	TGTGCCAGCAGGGGGCAGACGGTTGAAAAACTGTTTTTT	CASRGQTVEKLFF
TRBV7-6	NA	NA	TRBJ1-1	TGTGCCAGCCGGAGAATGAACACTGAAGCTTTCTTT	CASRRMNTEAFF
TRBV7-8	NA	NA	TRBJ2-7	TGTGCCAGCAGCACGGCAGAGACTAGCTACGAGCAGTACTTC	CASSTAETSYEQYF
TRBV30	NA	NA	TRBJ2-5	TGTGCCTGGGAATTGGGCGGAGGGGAAGAGACCCAGTACTTC	CAWELGGGEETQYF
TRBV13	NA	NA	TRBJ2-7	TGTGCCAGCTCGAGGGTCCCAGCCTACGAGCAGTACTTC	CASSRVPAYEQYF
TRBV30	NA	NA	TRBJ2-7	TGTGCCTGGAAGCGGAAAGTATGGCCGGCATTCTACGAGCAGTACTTC	CAWKRKVWPAFYEQYF
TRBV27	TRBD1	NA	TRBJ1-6	TGTGCCAGCAGTCGGAGGGACAGGGGGGACTCACCCCTCCACTTT	CASSRRDRGDSPLHF
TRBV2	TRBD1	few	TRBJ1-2	TGTGCCAGCAGTGTATCAGGGACAGGGATCGGCTACACCTTC	CASSVSGTGIGYTF
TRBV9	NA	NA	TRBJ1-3	TGTGCCAGCAGCCCGCCAGGCTCTGGAAACACCATATATTTT	CASSPPGSGNTIYF
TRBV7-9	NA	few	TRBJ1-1	TGTGCCAGCAGCCGTAACACTGAAGCTTTCTTT	CASSRNTEAFF
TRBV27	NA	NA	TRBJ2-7	TGTGCCAGCAGCCCGGGCCGGGACACCTACGAGCAGTACTTC	CASSPGRDTYEQYF
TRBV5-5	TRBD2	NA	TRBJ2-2	TGTGCCAGCAAGCGGAAGCGGGAGAACACCGGGGAGCTGTTTTTT	CASKRKRENTGELFF
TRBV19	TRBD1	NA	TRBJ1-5	TGTGCCAGTAGTAAATTCAGGGGGCGCGAAGGAGAGCAGCCCCAGCATTTT	CASSKFRGREGEQPQHF
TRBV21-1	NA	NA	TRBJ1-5	TGTGCCAGCAGCAAGGACAGGGGATATCAGCCCCAGCATTTT	CASSKDRGYQPQHF